The 24 T cell receptor beta chains below were found in one sample sequenced in a study of cytomegalovirus exposure and HLA in healthy donors. PCR was performed using 60 Vbeta and 13 Jbeta primers. Repertoires were generated with immunoSEQ multiplex PCR, while TCRdb's copy carries only in-frame clones and drops some. The sample shows about 97,000 clones, 76% of them seen only once. The specimen sequenced was PBMCs. Every receptor here comes from a man aged 35-49 years in good health and CMV-seronegative.

For this clone: One end of the junction does not line up with germline, which may come from a read error. V gene TRBV7-6 combines with J gene TRBJ2-2, with a tentative D call TRBD1 (8 bases). The CDR3 is 15 residues long. Germline CDR1 and CDR2: SGHVS and FNYEAQ. In nucleotides, the CDR3 is TGTGCCAGCAGTTTAGCACAGGGGGGGACCGGGGAGCTGTTTTTT. It encodes CASSLAQGGTGELFF. Using reference TRBV7-6 and TRBJ2-2 for the parts outside the CDR3, the full variable domain is GAGVSQSPRYKVTKRGQDVALRCDPISGHVSLYWYRQALGQGPEFLTYFNYEAQQDKSGLPNDRFSAERPEGSISTLTIQRTEQRDSAMYRCASSLAQGGTGELFFGEGSRLTVL.

This sequence joins TRBV7-9 and TRBJ2-5; D is uncertain. This CDR3 has 15 residues. CDR1 is SEHNR, CDR2 FQNEAQ, per germline (reference sequence). V lost 0 bases and J lost 1, with 9 bases in between. CDR3 nucleotide sequence: TGTGCCAGCAGCTTAGCGTTAGCTGGCCAAGAGACCCAGTACTTC. Amino acids: CASSLALAGQETQYF.

The J gene is TRBJ2-1, the V gene TRBV9, with 7 bases lining up with TRBD1. The CDR3 is 11 residues long. Trimming cost V 3 bases and J 14 bases; bases outside gene matches: 5. Germline CDR1 and CDR2: SGDLS and YYNGEE. The CDR3 loop reads CASSGLGQKFF. CDR3 DNA sequence: TGTGCCAGCAGCGGTCTGGGACAGAAGTTCTTC.

The chain uses TRBV10-1 and TRBJ1-2; 7 nucleotides match TRBD1. Losses at the gene ends were 6 bases for V and 3 bases for J; bases not matched to a gene: 10. Germline lookup yields CDR1 WNHNN and CDR2 SYGVQD (reference sequence). The CDR3 loop spans 15 amino acids. The CDR3 coding sequence is TGCGCCAGCAGAGAGACAGGGACGACGGACTATGGCTACACCTTC. Translation: CASRETGTTDYGYTF.

V usage is TRBV5-1 and J usage is TRBJ2-5; D ambiguous. Germline V gives CDR1 SGHRS, CDR2 YFSETQ. V dropped 0 bases and J dropped 5 bases, with 14 bases sitting between them. The CDR3 sequence is 15 residues long. CDR3 loop: CASSLGSSLRETQYF. Here the CDR3 DNA reads TGCGCCAGCAGCTTGGGAAGTAGCTTAAGGGAGACCCAGTACTTC.

V is TRBV9 and J is TRBJ1-1; D remains unclear. The CDR3 loop spans 13 amino acids. Germline CDR1 and CDR2: SGDLS and YYNGEE. V shed 0 bases and J shed 0 bases, with 3 bases lying between them. The CDR3 reads CASSVALNTEAFF. Written as DNA, the CDR3 is TGTGCCAGCAGCGTAGCTTTGAACACTGAAGCTTTCTTT.

This chain uses TRBV7-9 with TRBJ2-3; maybe TRBD2 (6 bases). Germline CDR1 reads SEHNR; CDR2 reads FQNEAQ (reference sequence). CDR3 length equals 16 residues. The ends were cut back, 5 bases at V and 5 bases at J, with 20 bases in the middle. The CDR3, as DNA: TGTGCCAGCAGCCCGGGGCGCGGGGCCGAGGGAGATACGCAGTATTTT. It translates to CASSPGRGAEGDTQYF. Using reference TRBV7-9 and TRBJ2-3 for the parts outside the CDR3, the full variable domain is DTGVSQNPRHKITKRGQNVTFRCDPISEHNRLYWYRQTLGQGPEFLTYFQNEAQLEKSRLLSDRFSAERPKGSFSTLEIQRTEQGDSAMYLCASSPGRGAEGDTQYFGPGTRLTVL.

This clone was seen only a few times. The chain uses TRBV10-3 and TRBJ1-2; 12 bases fit TRBD1. Trimming at V came to 5 bases and at J to 6 bases, leaving 4 bases not matched to a gene. CDR1 ENHRY and CDR2 SYGVKD come from the germline V gene. The CDR3 is 14 residues long. This chain's CDR3 is CAISRDRGRDGYTF. CDR3 bases: TGTGCCATCAGTAGGGACAGGGGGCGCGATGGCTACACCTTC.

The chain couples TRBV30 to TRBJ1-4; tentative D call: TRBD1 (5 bases). CDR1 and CDR2 from the germline V gene are GTSNPN and SVGIG (reference sequence). This CDR3 spans 12 amino acids. The V end lost 7 bases, the J end lost 10 bases, and 16 bases lay between the germline ends. The CDR3 is CAFTQGFGKLFF. CDR3 in DNA: TGTGCCTTCACCCAGGGATTCGGAAAACTGTTTTTT.

This clone was seen more than once but under ten times. The chain carries TRBV30 and TRBJ2-7; unclear D gene. The CDR3 is 13 residues long. Trimming stripped 1 base from V and 1 base from J, with 8 bases between. The V gene's germline CDR1 is GTSNPN and CDR2 SVGIG (reference sequence). The CDR3 region has the DNA TGTGCCTGGAGTGCGGTGATATCCTACGAGCAGTACTTC. This gives the protein CAWSAVISYEQYF.

The chain is built from TRBV5-1 and TRBJ2-1; 9 bases line up with TRBD1. The CDR3 has 16 amino acids. Germline loops: CDR1 SGHRS, CDR2 YFSETQ. With 4 bases clipped from V and 4 bases from J, the junction kept 9 bases outside the gene matches. The CDR3 loop is CASSLNRDRAYNEQFF. Here the CDR3 DNA reads TGCGCCAGCAGCCTGAACCGGGACAGGGCGTACAATGAGCAGTTCTTC. Drawing the rest from reference TRBV5-1 and TRBJ2-1, the complete variable domain is KAGVTQTPRYLIKTRGQQVTLSCSPISGHRSVSWYQQTPGQGLQFLFEYFSETQRNKGNFPGRFSGRQFSNSRSEMNVSTLELGDSALYLCASSLNRDRAYNEQFFGPGTRLTVL.

The chain couples TRBV19 to TRBJ1-6; TRBD1 aligns across 9 bases. The CDR3 sequence is 16 residues long. Per the germline V gene, CDR1 is LNHDA and CDR2 is SQIVND (reference sequence). V trimming: 4 bases; J trimming: 7 bases; junction bases outside the gene matches: 8. The CDR3 spells CASSKKTGGNNSPLHF. In DNA, the CDR3 is TGTGCCAGTAGTAAAAAGACAGGGGGTAACAATTCACCCCTCCACTTT.

For this clone: Other nucleotide sequences in the sample specify the same CDR3. The V and J genes are TRBV7-3 and TRBJ2-3, with D possibly being TRBD2 (5 bases). This CDR3 spans 14 amino acids. Trimming took 2 bases from V and 0 from J, leaving 6 bases between them. The germline V gene encodes CDR1 SGHTA and CDR2 FQGTGA. CDR3 nucleotide sequence: TGTGCCAGCAGCTTACGGGGAAGCACAGATACGCAGTATTTT. Protein sequence: CASSLRGSTDTQYF.

J is TRBJ1-1 and V is TRBV9; D is undetermined. V was cut by 0 bases and J by 0 bases, with 6 bases left in between. The CDR3 sequence is 14 residues long. CDR1 is SGDLS, CDR2 YYNGEE, per germline. The chain's CDR3 is CASSVAAVNTEAFF. The CDR3 DNA reads as TGTGCCAGCAGCGTAGCAGCGGTGAACACTGAAGCTTTCTTT.

J is TRBJ1-1 and V is TRBV27; maybe TRBD1 (5 bases). This CDR3 is 13 amino acids long. Per germline, CDR1 MNHEY and CDR2 SMNVEV (reference sequence). V gave up 3 bases and J gave up 1 base, with 6 bases separating them. The CDR3 region has the DNA TGTGCCAGCAGTTTTGGACAGAACACTGAAGCTTTCTTT. Protein: CASSFGQNTEAFF.

The rearrangement joins TRBV5-1 to TRBJ2-1; D possibly corresponds to TRBD2 (6 bases). Germline V gene data show CDR1 as SGHRS and CDR2 as YFSETQ. V lost 4 bases to trimming and J lost 3 bases, with 17 bases between them. The CDR3 totals 16 residues. DNA of the CDR3: TGCGCCAGCAGCCCAACGTTCGGGGGAATCTACAATGAGCAGTTCTTC. This codes for CASSPTFGGIYNEQFF.

This clone came up once. The sample carries other DNA sequences with the same CDR3. The chain links TRBV7-2 to TRBJ2-3; a possible D gene is TRBD2 (6 bases). The germline gives CDR1 SGHTA, CDR2 FQGNSA. The CDR3 has 14 amino acids. V was clipped by 3 bases and J by 0 bases, with 7 bases between them. The CDR3 spells CASSLGTSTDTQYF. Written as DNA, the CDR3 is TGTGCCAGCAGCTTGGGGACTAGCACAGATACGCAGTATTTT.

The genes are TRBV5-5 and TRBJ2-1; D may be TRBD1 (5 bases). Germline loops: CDR1 SGHKS, CDR2 YYEKEE (reference sequence). The CDR3 loop spans 14 amino acids. Deletions cut 0 bases from V and 3 bases from J, with 7 bases between. In DNA form, the CDR3 reads TGTGCCAGCAGCTTGGATAGGGGCTACAATGAGCAGTTCTTC. It translates to CASSLDRGYNEQFF.

V usage is TRBV27 and J usage is TRBJ2-1; the D gene is possibly TRBD1 (5 bases). Trimming stripped 5 bases from V and 3 bases from J, with 8 bases between. The germline gives CDR1 MNHEY, CDR2 SMNVEV (reference sequence). This CDR3 is 13 amino acids long. CDR3 nucleotides: TGTGCCAGCAGTAGGACACTCTACAATGAGCAGTTCTTC. Protein: CASSRTLYNEQFF.

The V call is TRBV7-6, the J call TRBJ2-5; 9 nucleotides agree with TRBD2. The junction had 8 bases not matched to a gene; V was cut back by 2 bases and J by 1 base. The CDR3 contains 17 residues. The germline CDR1 and CDR2 sequences are SGHVS and FNYEAQ. In nucleotides, the CDR3 is TGTGCCAGCAGCTTACCTGAAGCGGGGGGCCCCCAAGAGACCCAGTACTTC. Its protein product is CASSLPEAGGPQETQYF.

This chain joins TRBV6-1 and TRBJ1-4; no reliable D call. The germline V gene encodes CDR1 MNHNS and CDR2 SASEGT. V shed 2 bases and J shed 0 bases, with 7 bases lying between them. The CDR3 has 15 amino acids. As DNA, the CDR3 is TGTGCCAGCAGTGAACTACTTACAACTAATGAAAAACTGTTTTTT. This sequence encodes CASSELLTTNEKLFF.

The V call is TRBV9, the J call TRBJ2-3; a possible D gene is TRBD2 (7 bases). Germline values: CDR1 SGDLS, CDR2 YYNGEE. This CDR3 has 17 amino acids. The V gene lost 0 bases and the J gene lost 6 bases, with 20 bases spanning the gap. The CDR3 sequence: CASSVATGGADEDTQYF. As DNA, the CDR3 is TGTGCCAGCAGCGTAGCTACTGGGGGGGCCGATGAGGATACGCAGTATTTT.

The CDR3 nucleotides read TGTGCCAGCAGCCGGGACAGACAGAACACTGAAGCTTTCTTT. Amino acid sequence: CASSRDRQNTEAFF. This chain uses TRBV7-2 with TRBJ1-1, with 7 bases aligning to TRBD1. CDR1 and CDR2 from the germline V gene are SGHTA and FQGNSA. Trimming removed 5 bases from V and 1 base from J; junction bases left unmatched: 4. This CDR3 comprises 14 residues.

A word on this clone: Different DNA sequences within this sample yield the same CDR3. The chain combines TRBV7-6 with TRBJ1-6, with 8 bases identical to TRBD1. The CDR3 contains 14 residues. Germline V lookup: CDR1 SGHVS, CDR2 FNYEAQ. V shed 5 bases, J shed 8 bases, and the junction held 5 bases outside the gene matches. The CDR3 coding sequence is TGTGCCAGCAGCGAGCAGGGGGCGCATTCACCCCTCCACTTT. It encodes CASSEQGAHSPLHF.